These T cell receptor beta chains were read from a single sample in a study of beta chain features in type 1 diabetes. Libraries were prepared by immunoSEQ multiplex PCR; TCRdb keeps only in-frame clonotypes and omits some of them. The profile shows 900,000 or so clones, roughly a sixth of them singletons. Sequenced input: naive CD4+ T cells from blood. These receptors all stem from a woman in her late teens or twenties in good health. CDR3s include the opening cysteine and the closing phenylalanine or tryptophan. Fields, in order: V gene, D gene, J gene, clone size, CDR3 protein, CDR3 DNA. A D gene is named only where the DNA matches it firmly. The size field is filled for only some rows; it gives once, few, many or a size class.

V gene: TRBV18; D gene: -; J gene: TRBJ1-1; clone size: -; CDR3 protein: CASSQPGRGTEAFF; CDR3 DNA: TGTGCCAGCTCACAACCGGGCAGGGGCACTGAAGCTTTCTTT
V gene: TRBV19; D gene: TRBD1; J gene: TRBJ2-5; clone size: -; CDR3 protein: CASTRQGSETQYF; CDR3 DNA: TGTGCCAGTACGCGACAGGGGAGTGAGACCCAGTACTTC
V gene: TRBV15; D gene: -; J gene: TRBJ2-5; clone size: -; CDR3 protein: CATSRGGVGETQYF; CDR3 DNA: TGTGCCACCAGCAGAGGAGGTGTAGGGGAGACCCAGTACTTC
V gene: TRBV9; D gene: -; J gene: TRBJ2-4; clone size: -; CDR3 protein: CASSVEGGQNIQYF; CDR3 DNA: TGTGCCAGCAGCGTAGAGGGAGGTCAAAACATTCAGTACTTC
V gene: TRBV4-1; D gene: -; J gene: TRBJ2-3; clone size: -; CDR3 protein: CASSQGFAVDTDTQYF; CDR3 DNA: TGCGCCAGCAGCCAAGGATTCGCGGTCGACACAGATACGCAGTATTTT
V gene: TRBV6-5; D gene: -; J gene: TRBJ1-2; clone size: few; CDR3 protein: CASSYSPQLYGYTF; CDR3 DNA: TGTGCCAGCAGTTACTCGCCACAGCTCTATGGCTACACCTTC
V gene: TRBV5-1; D gene: -; J gene: TRBJ2-4; clone size: -; CDR3 protein: CASRRVAKNIQYF; CDR3 DNA: TGCGCCAGCAGGAGAGTAGCCAAAAACATTCAGTACTTC
V gene: TRBV28; D gene: TRBD2; J gene: TRBJ2-7; clone size: few; CDR3 protein: CASSIRLAGVYEQYF; CDR3 DNA: TGTGCCAGCAGTATACGACTAGCGGGAGTCTACGAGCAGTACTTC
V gene: TRBV4-1; D gene: TRBD1; J gene: TRBJ1-4; clone size: -; CDR3 protein: CASSPGTGGEKLFF; CDR3 DNA: TGCGCCAGCAGCCCCGGGACAGGGGGAGAAAAACTGTTTTTT
V gene: TRBV9; D gene: -; J gene: TRBJ2-2; clone size: few; CDR3 protein: CASSVRAGPNTGELFF; CDR3 DNA: TGTGCCAGCAGCGTAAGGGCCGGACCGAACACCGGGGAGCTGTTTTTT
V gene: TRBV4-3; D gene: -; J gene: TRBJ2-7; clone size: few; CDR3 protein: CASSQAIGSSYEQYF; CDR3 DNA: TGCGCCAGCAGCCAAGCCATTGGGAGCTCCTACGAGCAGTACTTC
V gene: TRBV7-2; D gene: TRBD1; J gene: TRBJ2-5; clone size: few; CDR3 protein: CASSRDRGLETQYF; CDR3 DNA: TGTGCCAGCAGCCGTGACAGGGGCCTAGAGACCCAGTACTTC
V gene: TRBV6-6; D gene: -; J gene: TRBJ2-7; clone size: -; CDR3 protein: CASSYRQGDYEQYF; CDR3 DNA: TGTGCCAGCAGTTACCGCCAGGGCGACTACGAGCAGTACTTC
V gene: TRBV28; D gene: -; J gene: TRBJ2-1; clone size: many; CDR3 protein: CASNLGHEQFF; CDR3 DNA: TGTGCCAGCAATCTAGGGCATGAGCAGTTCTTC
V gene: TRBV5-1; D gene: -; J gene: TRBJ2-7; clone size: few; CDR3 protein: CASSLNTGYEQYF; CDR3 DNA: TGCGCCAGCAGCTTGAACACAGGGTACGAGCAGTACTTC
V gene: TRBV28; D gene: -; J gene: TRBJ1-5; clone size: few; CDR3 protein: CASSLLGQPQHF; CDR3 DNA: TGTGCCAGCAGTTTGCTGGGTCAGCCCCAGCATTTT
V gene: TRBV12-5; D gene: TRBD1; J gene: TRBJ2-5; clone size: -; CDR3 protein: CASGSTGETQYF; CDR3 DNA: TGTGCTAGTGGGTCGACAGGGGAGACCCAGTACTTC
V gene: TRBV4-2; D gene: -; J gene: TRBJ1-3; clone size: few; CDR3 protein: CASSTTGNTIYF; CDR3 DNA: TGTGCCAGCAGCACGACTGGAAACACCATATATTTT
V gene: TRBV5-1; D gene: -; J gene: TRBJ1-1; clone size: -; CDR3 protein: CASSLVPATEAFF; CDR3 DNA: TGCGCCAGCAGCTTGGTCCCGGCGACTGAAGCTTTCTTT
V gene: TRBV10-3; D gene: -; J gene: TRBJ1-1; clone size: -; CDR3 protein: CAISRTENTEAFF; CDR3 DNA: TGTGCCATCAGTCGGACAGAGAACACTGAAGCTTTCTTT
V gene: TRBV7-6; D gene: -; J gene: TRBJ2-7; clone size: few; CDR3 protein: CASSAWTSEQYF; CDR3 DNA: TGTGCCAGCAGCGCATGGACGAGCGAGCAGTACTTC
V gene: TRBV7-9; D gene: TRBD2; J gene: TRBJ2-7; clone size: few; CDR3 protein: CASSQILAGDHEQYF; CDR3 DNA: TGTGCCAGCAGCCAAATACTAGCGGGAGACCACGAGCAGTACTTC
V gene: TRBV7-9; D gene: -; J gene: TRBJ1-1; clone size: -; CDR3 protein: CASSDQGAEAFF; CDR3 DNA: TGTGCCAGCAGCGACCAGGGTGCTGAAGCTTTCTTT
V gene: TRBV6-5; D gene: -; J gene: TRBJ2-1; clone size: few; CDR3 protein: CASSYVGAKYNEQFF; CDR3 DNA: TGTGCCAGCAGTTATGTGGGAGCGAAGTACAATGAGCAGTTCTTC
V gene: TRBV11-2; D gene: -; J gene: TRBJ2-6; clone size: -; CDR3 protein: CASSLSSRPNVLTF; CDR3 DNA: TGTGCCAGCAGCTTAAGTTCCAGGCCCAACGTCCTGACTTTC
V gene: TRBV7-9; D gene: -; J gene: TRBJ1-1; clone size: -; CDR3 protein: CASSLEHKNTEAFF; CDR3 DNA: TGTGCCAGCAGCTTGGAGCATAAGAACACTGAAGCTTTCTTT
V gene: TRBV2; D gene: TRBD1; J gene: TRBJ2-5; clone size: -; CDR3 protein: CASSEADRVGAETQYF; CDR3 DNA: TGTGCCAGCAGTGAGGCGGACAGGGTGGGGGCAGAGACCCAGTACTTC
V gene: TRBV7-7; D gene: -; J gene: TRBJ2-2; clone size: -; CDR3 protein: CASSLAGQAGELFF; CDR3 DNA: TGTGCTAGCAGCTTAGCTGGGCAGGCCGGGGAGCTGTTTTTT
V gene: TRBV28; D gene: -; J gene: TRBJ2-5; clone size: -; CDR3 protein: CASSTRRGPETQYF; CDR3 DNA: TGTGCCAGCAGTACCCGGCGGGGCCCAGAGACCCAGTACTTC
V gene: TRBV5-1; D gene: -; J gene: TRBJ2-2; clone size: few; CDR3 protein: CASSLVRNGELFF; CDR3 DNA: TGCGCCAGCAGCTTGGTGAGGAATGGGGAGCTGTTTTTT
V gene: TRBV2; D gene: -; J gene: TRBJ1-2; clone size: -; CDR3 protein: CAQQKISGRGYTF; CDR3 DNA: TGTGCCCAGCAGAAAATATCGGGGAGAGGCTACACCTTC
V gene: TRBV4-2; D gene: TRBD1; J gene: TRBJ1-5; clone size: few; CDR3 protein: CASSHQQGAGTNQPQHF; CDR3 DNA: TGTGCCAGCAGCCACCAACAGGGGGCAGGGACCAATCAGCCCCAGCATTTT
V gene: TRBV7-3; D gene: -; J gene: TRBJ2-5; clone size: few; CDR3 protein: CASSLTGSRGETQYF; CDR3 DNA: TGTGCCAGCAGCTTAACCGGGTCCAGGGGAGAGACCCAGTACTTC
V gene: TRBV18; D gene: TRBD2; J gene: TRBJ2-7; clone size: -; CDR3 protein: CASSPTSVYEQYF; CDR3 DNA: TGTGCCAGCTCACCGACTAGCGTCTACGAGCAGTACTTC
V gene: TRBV7-2; D gene: -; J gene: TRBJ1-3; clone size: -; CDR3 protein: CASSLEGNTIYF; CDR3 DNA: TGTGCCAGCAGCTTAGAAGGAAACACCATATATTTT
V gene: TRBV4-3; D gene: -; J gene: TRBJ1-5; clone size: -; CDR3 protein: CASSQIYGNQPQHF; CDR3 DNA: TGCGCCAGCAGTCAGATATATGGTAATCAGCCCCAGCATTTT
V gene: TRBV7-2; D gene: -; J gene: TRBJ2-3; clone size: few; CDR3 protein: CASSLAWQSDTQYF; CDR3 DNA: TGTGCCAGCAGCTTAGCTTGGCAGTCAGATACGCAGTATTTT
V gene: TRBV7-8; D gene: -; J gene: TRBJ2-3; clone size: few; CDR3 protein: CASSLRSRGGGTQYF; CDR3 DNA: TGTGCCAGCAGCCTCCGGTCCCGGGGTGGGGGAACGCAGTATTTT
V gene: TRBV7-9; D gene: -; J gene: TRBJ2-7; clone size: -; CDR3 protein: CASSFGDYEQYF; CDR3 DNA: TGTGCCAGCAGCTTCGGAGACTACGAGCAGTACTTC
V gene: TRBV15; D gene: TRBD2; J gene: TRBJ2-7; clone size: -; CDR3 protein: CATSRGLAGGNEQYF; CDR3 DNA: TGTGCCACCAGCAGAGGACTAGCGGGAGGAAACGAGCAGTACTTC
V gene: TRBV2; D gene: -; J gene: TRBJ2-7; clone size: few; CDR3 protein: CASRVTGRYEQYF; CDR3 DNA: TGTGCCAGCAGGGTGACAGGGAGGTACGAGCAGTACTTC
V gene: TRBV5-1; D gene: -; J gene: TRBJ2-7; clone size: -; CDR3 protein: CASSSQDWGEQYF; CDR3 DNA: TGCGCCAGCAGCTCGCAGGACTGGGGCGAGCAGTACTTC
V gene: TRBV5-4; D gene: -; J gene: TRBJ2-5; clone size: few; CDR3 protein: CASSLINRDQETQYF; CDR3 DNA: TGTGCCAGCAGCCTAATCAACAGGGATCAAGAGACCCAGTACTTC
V gene: TRBV7-8; D gene: TRBD1; J gene: TRBJ2-7; clone size: few; CDR3 protein: CASSFGTGNEQYF; CDR3 DNA: TGTGCCAGCAGCTTTGGGACAGGGAACGAGCAGTACTTC